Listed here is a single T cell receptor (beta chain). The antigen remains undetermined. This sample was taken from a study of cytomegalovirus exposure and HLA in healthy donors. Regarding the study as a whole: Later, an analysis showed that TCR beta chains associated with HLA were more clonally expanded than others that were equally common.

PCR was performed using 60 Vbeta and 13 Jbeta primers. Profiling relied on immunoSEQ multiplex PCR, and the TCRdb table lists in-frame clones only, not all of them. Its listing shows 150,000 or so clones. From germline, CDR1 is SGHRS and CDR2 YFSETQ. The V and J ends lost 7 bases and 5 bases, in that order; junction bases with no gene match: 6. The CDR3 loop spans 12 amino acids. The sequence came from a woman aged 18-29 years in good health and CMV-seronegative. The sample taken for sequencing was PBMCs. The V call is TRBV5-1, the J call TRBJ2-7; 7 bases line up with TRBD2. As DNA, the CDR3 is TGCGCCAGCGGGGGGGAAAGGGACGAGCAGTACTTC. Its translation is CASGGERDEQYF.